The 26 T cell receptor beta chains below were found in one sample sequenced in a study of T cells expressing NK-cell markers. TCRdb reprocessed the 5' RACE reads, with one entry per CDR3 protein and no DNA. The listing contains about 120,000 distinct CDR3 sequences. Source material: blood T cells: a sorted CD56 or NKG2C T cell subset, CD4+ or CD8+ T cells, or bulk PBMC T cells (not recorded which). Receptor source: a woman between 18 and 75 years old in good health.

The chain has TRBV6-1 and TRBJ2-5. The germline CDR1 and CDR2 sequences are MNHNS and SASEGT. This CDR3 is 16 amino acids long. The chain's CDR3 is CASSRLTGRSKETQYF.

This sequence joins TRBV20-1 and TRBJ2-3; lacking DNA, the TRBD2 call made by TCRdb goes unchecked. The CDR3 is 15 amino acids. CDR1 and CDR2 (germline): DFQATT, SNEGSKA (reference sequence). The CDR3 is CSASGTSGMGDTQYF.

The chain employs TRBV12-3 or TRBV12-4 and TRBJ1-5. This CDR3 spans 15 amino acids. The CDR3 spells CATSSGWSLNQPQHF.

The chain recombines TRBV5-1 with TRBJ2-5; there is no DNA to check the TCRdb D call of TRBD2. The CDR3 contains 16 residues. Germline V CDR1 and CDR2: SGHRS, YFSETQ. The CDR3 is CASSARLAGRQETQYF.

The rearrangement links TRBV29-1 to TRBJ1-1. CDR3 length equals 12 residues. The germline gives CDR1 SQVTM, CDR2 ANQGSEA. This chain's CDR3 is CSAEAMNTEAFF.

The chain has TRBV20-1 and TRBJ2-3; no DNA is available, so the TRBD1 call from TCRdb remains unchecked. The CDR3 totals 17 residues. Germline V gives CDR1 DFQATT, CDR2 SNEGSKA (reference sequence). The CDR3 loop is CSASDLVRGFGTDTQYF.

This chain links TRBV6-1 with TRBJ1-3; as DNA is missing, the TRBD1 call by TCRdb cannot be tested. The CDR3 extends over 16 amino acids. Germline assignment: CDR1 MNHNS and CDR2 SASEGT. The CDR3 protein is CASTPQGGNSGNTIYF.

The CDR3 sequence: CASSSQGPGNQPQHF. The chain links TRBV7-9 to TRBJ1-5; the D call from TCRdb, TRBD1, cannot be confirmed without DNA. The germline gives CDR1 SEHNR, CDR2 FQNEAQ (reference sequence). The CDR3 length is 15 residues.

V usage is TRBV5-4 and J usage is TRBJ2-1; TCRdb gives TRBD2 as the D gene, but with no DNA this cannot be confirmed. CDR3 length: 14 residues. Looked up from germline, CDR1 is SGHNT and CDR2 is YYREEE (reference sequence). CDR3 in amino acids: CASSLGTSGNEQFF.

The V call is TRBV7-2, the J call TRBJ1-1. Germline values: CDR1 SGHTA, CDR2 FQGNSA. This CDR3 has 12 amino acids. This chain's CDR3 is CASRVGWTEAFF. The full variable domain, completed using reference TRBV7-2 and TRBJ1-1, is GAGVSQSPSNKVTEKGKDVELRCDPISGHTALYWYRQSLGQGLEFLIYFQGNSAPDKSGLPSDRFSAERTGGSVSTLTIQRTQQEDSAVYLCASRVGWTEAFFGQGTRLTVV.

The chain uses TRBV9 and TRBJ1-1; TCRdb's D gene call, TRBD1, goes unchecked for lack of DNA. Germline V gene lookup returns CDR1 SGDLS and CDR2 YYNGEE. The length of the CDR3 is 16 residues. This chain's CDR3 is CASSSRLEGEVTEAFF. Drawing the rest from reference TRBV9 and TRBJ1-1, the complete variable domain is DSGVTQTPKHLITATGQRVTLRCSPRSGDLSVYWYQQSLDQGLQFLIQYYNGEERAKGNILERFSAQQFPDLHSELNLSSLELGDSALYFCASSSRLEGEVTEAFFGQGTRLTVV.

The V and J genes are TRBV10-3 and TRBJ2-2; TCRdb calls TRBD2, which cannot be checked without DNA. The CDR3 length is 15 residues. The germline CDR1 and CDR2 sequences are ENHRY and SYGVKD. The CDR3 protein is CAISGATSYTGELFF.

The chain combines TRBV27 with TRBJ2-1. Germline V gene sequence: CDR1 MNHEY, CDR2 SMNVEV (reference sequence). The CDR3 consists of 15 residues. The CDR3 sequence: CASSLDGGSYNEQFF.

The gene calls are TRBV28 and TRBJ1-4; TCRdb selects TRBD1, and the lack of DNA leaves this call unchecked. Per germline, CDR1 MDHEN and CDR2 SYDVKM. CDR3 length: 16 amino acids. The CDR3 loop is CASTKRGGPTNEKLFF.

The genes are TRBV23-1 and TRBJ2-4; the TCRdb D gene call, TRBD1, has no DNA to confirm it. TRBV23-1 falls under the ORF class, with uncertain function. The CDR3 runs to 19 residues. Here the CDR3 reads CASSPRDRVQAPSVYIQYF.

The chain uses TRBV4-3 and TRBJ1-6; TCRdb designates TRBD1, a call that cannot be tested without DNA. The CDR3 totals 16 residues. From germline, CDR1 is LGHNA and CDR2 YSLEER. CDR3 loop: CASSQDYGQGFSPLHF.

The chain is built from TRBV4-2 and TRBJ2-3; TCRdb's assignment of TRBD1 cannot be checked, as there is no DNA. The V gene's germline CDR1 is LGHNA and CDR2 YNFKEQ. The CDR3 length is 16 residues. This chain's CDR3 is CASSQLDRLGADTQYF.

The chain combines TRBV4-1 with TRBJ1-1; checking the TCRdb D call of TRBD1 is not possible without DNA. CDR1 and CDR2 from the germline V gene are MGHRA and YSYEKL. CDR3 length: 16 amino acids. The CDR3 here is CASSQTPGQGVPEAFF.

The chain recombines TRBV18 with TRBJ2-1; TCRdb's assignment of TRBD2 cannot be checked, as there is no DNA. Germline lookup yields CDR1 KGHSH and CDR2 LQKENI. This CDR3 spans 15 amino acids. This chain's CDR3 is CASSPSGGNIVEQFF.

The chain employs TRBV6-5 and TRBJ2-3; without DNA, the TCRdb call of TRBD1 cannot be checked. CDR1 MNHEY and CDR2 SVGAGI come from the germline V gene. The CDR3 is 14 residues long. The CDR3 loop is CASSYGTGTDTQYF.

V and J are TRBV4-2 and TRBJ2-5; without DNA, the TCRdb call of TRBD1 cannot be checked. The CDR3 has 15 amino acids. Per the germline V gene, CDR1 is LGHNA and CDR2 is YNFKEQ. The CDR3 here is CASSQWEGAWETQYF.

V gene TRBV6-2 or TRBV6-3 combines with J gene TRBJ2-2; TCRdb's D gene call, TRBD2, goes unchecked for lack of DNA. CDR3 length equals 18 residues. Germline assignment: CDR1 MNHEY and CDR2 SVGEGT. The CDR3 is CASTRGYGSSGNTGELFF.

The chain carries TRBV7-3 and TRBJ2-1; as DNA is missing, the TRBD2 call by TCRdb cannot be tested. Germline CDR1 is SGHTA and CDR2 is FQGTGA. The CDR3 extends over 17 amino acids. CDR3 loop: CASSPLPGLAMGNEQFF. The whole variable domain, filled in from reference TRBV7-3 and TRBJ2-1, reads GAGVSQTPSNKVTEKGKYVELRCDPISGHTALYWYRQSLGQGPEFLIYFQGTGAADDSGLPNDRFFAVRPEGSVSTLKIQRTERGDSAVYLCASSPLPGLAMGNEQFFGPGTRLTVL.

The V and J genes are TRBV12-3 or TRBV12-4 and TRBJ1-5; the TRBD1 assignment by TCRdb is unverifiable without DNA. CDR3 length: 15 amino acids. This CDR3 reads CASSSGTRGRQPQHF.

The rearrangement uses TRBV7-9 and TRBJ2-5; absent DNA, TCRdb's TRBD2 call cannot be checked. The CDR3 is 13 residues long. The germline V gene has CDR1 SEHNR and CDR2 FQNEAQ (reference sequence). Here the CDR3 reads CASEGRDRETQYF.

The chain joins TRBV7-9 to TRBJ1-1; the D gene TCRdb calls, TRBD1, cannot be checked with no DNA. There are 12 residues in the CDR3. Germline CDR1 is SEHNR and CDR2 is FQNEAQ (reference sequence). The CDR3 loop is CASSPQGTEAFF.